This entry concerns a single TCR beta chain. These data belong to a study of blood T cells in healthy people across ages. For the second PCR, which ran for about 6 to 11 cycles, a sample-barcoded 5' primer and a J-beta primer mix were used. TCRdb ran MiXCR on the 5' RACE reads and lists one entry per CDR3 protein. The sample gives 1 million to 1.2 million distinct CDR3 sequences, around two fifths of which show up once; over 10% is in the top ten. The receptor's source is a man between 18 and 35 years old in good health. Sequencing used blood.

The CDR3 nucleotides are TGTGCCAGCAGCCGGGGGGGAACGGTGGACGAGCAGTACTTC. Translation gives CASSRGGTVDEQYF. The rearrangement links TRBV11-1 to TRBJ2-7; TRBD2 matches 8 bases. Germline V gene data show CDR1 as SGHAT and CDR2 as FQDESV (reference sequence). The CDR3 covers 14 residues. J gave up 5 bases and V 5 bases, and 8 bases lay outside the gene matches.